This T cell receptor (beta chain) came from a study of shared clonotypes between healthy human individuals. This clone was recorded once. Its specificity is unknown. The data were produced by immunoSEQ multiplex PCR, yet TCRdb's version contains in-frame clones alone and is incomplete. In the table there are millions of clones, roughly 95% of which are singletons. Selected positively for CCR7 and CD45RO-negative, naive CD8 cells excluded terminally differentiated effector memory CD45RA+ cells. Study-wide findings and caveats: Limitation of the genetic and exposure-history diversity represented came from the few donors.

The receptor's source is a man aged 18-30 years in good health. Sequencing was carried out using naive CD8+ T cells sorted from blood.

In DNA, the CDR3 is TGTGCCAGCAGCTTAGGACAGGGGGCCAAAAACATTCAGTACTTC. Translated, it gives CASSLGQGAKNIQYF. This sequence joins TRBV13 and TRBJ2-4; 7 nucleotides match TRBD1. Germline values: CDR1 PRHDT, CDR2 FYEKMQ (reference sequence). J was trimmed by 1 base and V by 0 bases; bases with no gene match: 0. CDR3 size: 15 residues.